What follows are 21 T cell receptor beta chains derived from one specimen sequenced in a study of T cell clonality in common variable immunodeficiency. Here immunoSEQ multiplex PCR was the method, and the copy in TCRdb shows in-frame clones only, minus some. The sample contains about 40,000 clones, none of them singletons. Input material: peripheral blood mononuclear cells. The receptors here all came from a person aged 18 to 70 in good health.

This clone was counted ten times or more. The read ends 3 residues shy of where the CDR3 ends; the end is completed using the germline J gene. The genes are TRBV6-2 or TRBV6-3 and TRBJ2-7; the D gene is possibly TRBD2 (7 bases). Trimming removed 6 bases at V and 5 bases at J, with 20 bases between. Germline assignment: CDR1 MNHEY and CDR2 SVGEGT. This CDR3 has 15 amino acids. The CDR3 is CASSLLGGASDEQYF. The CDR3 bases that were read are TGTGCCAGCAGCCTCTTGGGGGGGGCGTCGGACGAG.

This clone was observed at least ten times. The CDR3 goes on 3 residues after the read ends, and that part is filled in from the germline J gene. The J gene is TRBJ2-7, the V gene TRBV2; 7 bases match TRBD1. CDR3 size: 16 residues. J lost 4 bases, V lost 4 bases, and 13 bases had no gene match. CDR1 is SNHLY, CDR2 FYNNEI, per germline. CDR3: CASSVPRSGTDYEQYF. Incomplete CDR3 DNA: TGTGCCAGCAGTGTGCCCCGATCCGGGACAGATTACGAG.

This clone showed up many times. The CDR3 is cut off 3 residues early in the read; its end comes from the germline J gene. This chain links TRBV5-1 with TRBJ1-5, with 9 positions matching TRBD1. Germline assignment: CDR1 SGHRS and CDR2 YFSETQ. The CDR3 totals 15 residues. Trimming cost V 4 bases and J 5 bases; bases outside gene matches: 7. The covered CDR3 bases are TGCGCCAGCAGCCTAGGGACAGGGTCATATCAGCCC. This codes for CASSLGTGSYQP. The full CDR3 sequence reads CASSLGTGSYQPQHF.

Many counts were recorded for this clone. The missing CDR3 end, 3 residues past where the read stops, is filled in from the germline J gene. V gene TRBV4-1 combines with J gene TRBJ1-1, with D possibly matching TRBD1 (5 bases). The CDR3 runs to 16 residues. Germline V gene lookup returns CDR1 MGHRA and CDR2 YSYEKL. V lost 1 base and J lost 1, with 13 bases in between. The part of the CDR3 DNA that was read is TGCGCCAGCAGCCAAGTAGTAGGACAAACGAACACTGAA. Translating it yields CASSQVVGQTNTE. The CDR3 reads in full as CASSQVVGQTNTEAFF.

In its sample, this clone was seen many times. The sequenced fragment ends 3 residues before the CDR3 boundary, so the rest is inferred from the germline J gene. The rearrangement joins TRBV5-1 to TRBJ2-3, with no clear D. The V and J ends lost 5 bases and 2 bases respectively, with 12 bases between them. From germline, CDR1 is SGHRS and CDR2 YFSETQ. The CDR3 contains 14 residues. CDR3 bases read: TGCGCCAGCAGACGTAGCCGTCCCACAGATACG. This translates into CASRRSRPTDT. The whole CDR3 is CASRRSRPTDTQYF.

The sample holds many counts of this clone. The CDR3 goes on 3 residues after the read ends, and that part is filled in from the germline J gene. J is TRBJ1-2 and V is TRBV6-1; D call uncertain. Germline V CDR1 and CDR2: MNHNS, SASEGT. The V and J ends lost 0 bases and 5 bases respectively, with 10 bases between them. This CDR3 has 14 amino acids. The part of the CDR3 DNA that was read is TGTGCCAGCAGTGAAGCGCACAGTTTGTATGGC. This gives the protein CASSEAHSLYG. The complete CDR3 sequence is CASSEAHSLYGYTF.

This clone came up many times. The missing CDR3 end, 3 residues past where the read stops, is filled in from the germline J gene. The chain employs TRBV10-1 and TRBJ2-7, with 10 positions matching TRBD1. This CDR3 spans 15 amino acids. V lost 5 bases, J lost 1 base, and 5 bases stayed unmatched. CDR1 and CDR2 from the germline V gene are WNHNN and SYGVQD (reference sequence). The CDR3 bases that were read are TGCGCCAGCAGTCCCGGGACAGGGGCGTCCTACGAG. The encoded protein is CASSPGTGASYE. The full CDR3 is CASSPGTGASYEQYF.

In this sample, this clone turned up many times. Read sequence stops 3 residues before the CDR3 end, and the germline J gene provides the missing end. V usage is TRBV10-1 and J usage is TRBJ2-2; possibly TRBD1 for D (5 bases). This CDR3 comprises 12 residues. Trimming shortened V by 10 bases and J by 5 bases, and 11 bases separated the two germline ends. CDR1 and CDR2 from the germline V gene are WNHNN and SYGVQD (reference sequence). Incomplete CDR3 DNA: TGCGCCACCTCTAAGGGGACCGGGGAG. This translates into CATSKGTGE. Given in full, the CDR3 is CATSKGTGELFF.

This clone was observed many times. The read finishes 3 residues shy of the CDR3 end, and the germline J gene is used to complete it. J is TRBJ2-7 and V is TRBV6-1, with 11 bases fitting TRBD2. The germline gives CDR1 MNHNS, CDR2 SASEGT. J gave up 4 bases and V 0 bases, and 5 bases lay outside the gene matches. This CDR3 has 16 amino acids. The CDR3: CASSEAQTSGTYEQYF. The part of the CDR3 DNA that was read is TGTGCCAGCAGTGAAGCTCAGACTAGCGGGACTTACGAG.

This clone was detected ten times or more. With the read ending 3 residues before the CDR3 end, the germline J gene is used to fill in that end. This sequence joins TRBV4-2 and TRBJ2-3; the match to TRBD2 covers 8 bases. The V gene's germline CDR1 is LGHNA and CDR2 YNFKEQ. The J segment lost 4 bases and the V segment lost 0 bases, leaving 6 bases of the junction unmatched. The CDR3 spans 16 residues. The part of the CDR3 DNA that was read is TGTGCCAGCAGCCAAGATGGGGGACTAGACCCAGATACG. Amino acids: CASSQDGGLDPDT. The entire CDR3 is CASSQDGGLDPDTQYF.

Incomplete CDR3 DNA: TGTGCCAGCAGTCCAGGGGGGCGGGATACC. This gives the protein CASSPGGRDT. The full CDR3 sequence reads CASSPGGRDTYTF. The V call is TRBV7-6, the J call TRBJ1-2, with 7 bases lining up with TRBD1. The read stops 3 residues short of the end of the CDR3; the missing end is completed from the germline J gene. Germline V gives CDR1 SGHVS, CDR2 FNYEAQ. The CDR3 spans 13 residues.

The sample holds a few counts of this clone. One end of the junction varies from germline; a read error may be responsible. The read halts 3 residues ahead of the CDR3 end, with the missing end drawn from the germline J gene. The genes are TRBV7-8 and TRBJ1-3; D not certain. In germline, CDR1 is SGHVS, CDR2 FQNEAQ. The CDR3 is 15 amino acids. The CDR3 loop is CASSLAADSGNTIYF. CDR3 DNA, as far as it was read: TGTGCCAGCAGCTTAGCAGCAGACTCTGGAAACACA.

This clone was counted many times. The CDR3 extends 3 residues past the end of the read, so its final part is completed from the germline J gene. The chain has TRBV30 and TRBJ2-1; D may be TRBD2 (6 bases). CDR1 is GTSNPN and CDR2 is SVGIG in the germline V gene (reference sequence). Trimming stripped 8 bases from V and 9 bases from J, with 17 bases between. This CDR3 has 12 amino acids. The CDR3 region is CATMGLPTEQFF. The CDR3 bases that were read are TGTGCCACCATGGGACTTCCAACTGAG.

This clone has ten or more counts. The CDR3 goes on 3 residues after the read ends, and that part is filled in from the germline J gene. The chain is built from TRBV7-2 and TRBJ2-4; D ambiguous. The CDR3 length is 15 residues. V lost 0 bases to trimming and J lost 6 bases, with 12 bases between them. In germline, CDR1 is SGHTA, CDR2 FQGNSA. The chain's CDR3 is CASSLALAKGNIQYF. The CDR3 bases that were read are TGTGCCAGCAGCTTAGCTTTGGCTAAGGGAAACATT. The full variable domain, completed using reference TRBV7-2 and TRBJ2-4, is GAGVSQSPSNKVTEKGKDVELRCDPISGHTALYWYRQSLGQGLEFLIYFQGNSAPDKSGLPSDRFSAERTGGSVSTLTIQRTQQEDSAVYLCASSLALAKGNIQYFGAGTRLSVL.

The sample holds many counts of this clone. The CDR3 end falls 3 residues outside the read, so it is completed with the germline J gene. The V call is TRBV18, the J call TRBJ2-7; 9 positions agree with TRBD2. This CDR3 is 17 amino acids long. V was clipped by 1 base and J by 0 bases; unmatched bases: 7. Germline V gene lookup returns CDR1 KGHSH and CDR2 LQKENI. This chain's CDR3 is CASSPLGLALNSYEQYF. CDR3 bases read: TGTGCCAGCTCACCACTCGGACTAGCGTTAAACTCCTACGAG.

This clone was counted at least ten times. From the germline J gene comes the end of the CDR3, since the read stops 3 residues before it. The gene calls are TRBV12-3 or TRBV12-4 and TRBJ1-2; a weak D match, TRBD1 (5 bases). Trimming shortened V by 3 bases and J by 0 bases, and 11 bases separated the two germline ends. This CDR3 spans 15 amino acids. CDR3 loop: CASSFSGGANYGYTF. The DNA read from the CDR3 is TGTGCCAGCAGTTTTTCTGGGGGGGCTAACTATGGC.

This clone came up many times. The read comes to an end 3 residues before the CDR3 does, leaving the germline J gene to fill in the end. The chain joins TRBV5-6 to TRBJ2-1; TRBD2 matches 7 bases. The CDR3 has 15 amino acids. Per germline, CDR1 SGHDT and CDR2 YYEEEE. Losses at the gene ends were 2 bases for V and 9 bases for J; bases not matched to a gene: 11. The CDR3 loop is CASSFGGSRFSEQFF. Partial CDR3 DNA: TGTGCCAGCAGCTTCGGCGGGAGTCGATTCAGTGAG.

In its sample, this clone was seen many times. The missing CDR3 end, 3 residues past where the read stops, is filled in from the germline J gene. The chain carries TRBV18 and TRBJ1-2; weak D call: TRBD1 (6 bases). CDR3 length equals 14 residues. Germline CDR1 reads KGHSH; CDR2 reads LQKENI. The V gene lost 5 bases and the J gene lost 4 bases, with 14 bases spanning the gap. CDR3 DNA, as far as it was read: TGTGCCAGCTCAACAAATGACAGGCTCTATGGC. Its translation: CASSTNDRLYG. The full CDR3 protein is CASSTNDRLYGYTF.

This clone was counted only a few times. Coverage ceases 3 residues before the CDR3 finishes, and the germline J gene fills in the end. The rearrangement links TRBV11-2 to TRBJ2-1, with D unresolved. Germline V gene sequence: CDR1 SGHAT, CDR2 FQNNGV. The CDR3 runs to 12 residues. The V and J ends lost 5 bases and 9 bases respectively, with 11 bases between them. This CDR3 reads CASSRARPEQFF. Incomplete CDR3 DNA: TGTGCCAGCAGCCGAGCGAGGCCTGAG.

This clone was counted many times. The CDR3 end is not reached by the read, which stops 3 residues before it; the germline J gene fills it in. V is TRBV29-1 and J is TRBJ1-4; the match to TRBD1 covers 10 bases. Germline CDR1 is SQVTM and CDR2 is ANQGSEA. The CDR3 contains 13 residues. The CDR3 loop reads CSVGTGDNSPLFF. Incomplete CDR3 DNA: TGCAGCGTAGGGACAGGGGATAATTCACCA.

The table lists this clone with many counts. The read stops 3 residues short of the end of the CDR3; the missing end is completed from the germline J gene. This chain joins TRBV19 and TRBJ2-3; 9 bases map to TRBD1. V dropped 6 bases and J dropped 7; count of bases not matched to a gene: 11. There are 15 residues in the CDR3. The germline V gene encodes CDR1 LNHDA and CDR2 SQIVND (reference sequence). This chain's CDR3 is CASRTLGQGPHTQYF. CDR3 bases read: TGTGCCAGTAGAACCCTAGGACAGGGGCCCCATACG.